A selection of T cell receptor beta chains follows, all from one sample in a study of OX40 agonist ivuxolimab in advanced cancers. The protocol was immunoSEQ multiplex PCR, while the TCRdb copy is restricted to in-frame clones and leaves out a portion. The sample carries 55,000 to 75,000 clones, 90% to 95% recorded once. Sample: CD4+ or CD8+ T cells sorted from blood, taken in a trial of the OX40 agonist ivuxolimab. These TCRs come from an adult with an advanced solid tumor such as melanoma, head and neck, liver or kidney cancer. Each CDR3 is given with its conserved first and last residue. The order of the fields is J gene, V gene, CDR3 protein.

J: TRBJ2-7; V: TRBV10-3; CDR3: CAISGPGTRTAYEQYF
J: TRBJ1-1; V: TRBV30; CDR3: CAWSSLLNTEAFF
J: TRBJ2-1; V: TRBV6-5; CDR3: CASSYGHTELEQFF
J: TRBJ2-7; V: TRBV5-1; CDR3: CASSLEVAGSYEQYF
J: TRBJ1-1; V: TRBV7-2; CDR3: CASSLQGGPWNTEAFF
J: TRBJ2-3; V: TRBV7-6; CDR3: CASSLIIAASTDTQYF
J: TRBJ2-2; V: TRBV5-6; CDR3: CASSFDPIWDPGELFF
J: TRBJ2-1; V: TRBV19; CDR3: CASRNWGTGVTNEQFF
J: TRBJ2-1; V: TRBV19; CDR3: CASRGLDSLQRLYNEQFF
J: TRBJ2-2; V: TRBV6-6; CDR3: CAAIEGATGELFF
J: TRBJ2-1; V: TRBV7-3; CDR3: CASSLTGVRRQNEQFF
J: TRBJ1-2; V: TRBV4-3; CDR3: CASSQELRVTNYGYTF
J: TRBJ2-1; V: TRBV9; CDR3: CASSVATYNEQFF
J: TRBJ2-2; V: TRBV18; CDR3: CASSPLVSGELFF
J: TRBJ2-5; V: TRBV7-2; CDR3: CASSTTGTNQETQYF
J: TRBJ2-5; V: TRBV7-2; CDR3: CASSAGTRAGTQYF
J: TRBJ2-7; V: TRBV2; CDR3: CASRSLAGSSYEQYF
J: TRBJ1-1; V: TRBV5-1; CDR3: CASSSQGQSNTEAFF
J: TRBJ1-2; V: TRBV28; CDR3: CASSSPGQGKRAGYTF
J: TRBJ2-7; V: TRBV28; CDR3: CASSFGDEQYF
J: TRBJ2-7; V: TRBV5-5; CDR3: CASTPQGQGSSYEQYF
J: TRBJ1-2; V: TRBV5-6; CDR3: CASSLGAKANYGYTF
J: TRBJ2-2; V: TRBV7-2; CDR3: CASSLRLGPSGKGSGELFF
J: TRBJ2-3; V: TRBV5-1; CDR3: CASCRDGRGTDTQYF
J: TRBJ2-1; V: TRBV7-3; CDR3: CASSLMGLAGGSYNEQFF
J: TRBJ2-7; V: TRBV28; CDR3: CASSLGGPSVYEQYF
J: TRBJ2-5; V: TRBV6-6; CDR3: CASTGPQETQYF
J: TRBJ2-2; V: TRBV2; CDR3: CASSPDLAVNTGELFF
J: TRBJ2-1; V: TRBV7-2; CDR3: CASSSRLAGGSYNEQFF
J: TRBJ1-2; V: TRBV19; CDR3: CASSPVQGSYGYTF
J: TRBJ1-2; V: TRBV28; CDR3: CASRGQGNYGYTF
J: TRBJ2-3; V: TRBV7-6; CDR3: CASSATPDTQYF
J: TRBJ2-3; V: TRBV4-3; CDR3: CASSHEAGEADTQYF
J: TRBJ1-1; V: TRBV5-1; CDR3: CASSEQGQSEAFF
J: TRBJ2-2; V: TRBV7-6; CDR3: CASSLGGGANTGELFF
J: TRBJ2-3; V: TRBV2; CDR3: CASSFTDTQYF
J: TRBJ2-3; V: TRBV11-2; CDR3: CASSFGQSTDTQYF
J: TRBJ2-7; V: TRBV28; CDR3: CASSLSPNYEQYF
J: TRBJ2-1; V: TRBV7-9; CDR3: CASSPPGTSHNEQFF
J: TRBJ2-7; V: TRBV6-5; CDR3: CASSYSGEQYF
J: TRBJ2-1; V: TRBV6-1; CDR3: CASTWTKQFF
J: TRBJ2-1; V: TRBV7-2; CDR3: CASSPRDYTYNEQFF
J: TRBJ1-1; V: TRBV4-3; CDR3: CASNPGLGPEAFF